The 9 T cell receptor beta chains below all came from one sample that was sequenced in a study of CD8+ T cells in alopecia areata. This sample's treatment: oral pan-JAK inhibitor, 5-10 mg twice daily. Following extraction, RNA underwent reverse transcription to cDNA, which served as the sequencing template. Clones were read by immunoSEQ multiplex PCR, and TCRdb kept only the in-frame ones, dropping some. The table includes more than 200,000 clones, 40% to 45% detected once. Sequencing used CD4+ T cells sorted from blood, obtained at approximately week 36, from a patient treated with tofacitinib. These receptors came from a human donor with alopecia areata.

At least ten counts were recorded for this clone. The CDR3 is CASSPAQLAGGRYEQETQYF. Here the CDR3 DNA reads TGTGCCAGCTCACCTGCCCAACTAGCGGGAGGCCGATATGAACAAGAGACCCAGTACTTC. The rearrangement joins TRBV18 to TRBJ2-5; 12 bases match TRBD2. The CDR3 totals 20 residues. Germline V gene sequence: CDR1 KGHSH, CDR2 LQKENI. J was trimmed by 2 bases and V by 3 bases; bases with no gene match: 16.

The genes are TRBV19 and TRBJ1-1; TRBD1 agrees at 8 bases. Looked up from germline, CDR1 is LNHDA and CDR2 is SQIVND (reference sequence). V lost 6 bases to trimming and J lost 7 bases; unmatched junction nucleotides: 4. There are 12 residues in the CDR3. The CDR3: CASRSRGREAFF. The DNA of the CDR3 is TGTGCCAGTAGAAGCAGGGGGCGTGAAGCTTTCTTT.

CDR3 nucleotide sequence: TGTGCCAGCAGTGAGGGCGGGGCTGGAAACTATGGCTACACCTTC. This translates into CASSEGGAGNYGYTF. V and J are TRBV25-1 and TRBJ1-2; D might be TRBD1 (5 bases). CDR1 and CDR2 (germline): MGHDK, SYGVNS. The CDR3 loop spans 15 amino acids. V lost 3 bases to trimming and J lost 2 bases, with 13 bases between them.

The table lists this clone with a few counts. The chain uses TRBV15 and TRBJ2-1; 11 nucleotides align to TRBD2. The germline gives CDR1 LNHNV, CDR2 YYDKDF (reference sequence). J lost 8 bases, V lost 1 base, and 7 bases had no gene match. There are 16 residues in the CDR3. Here the CDR3 reads CATSRVALAGGYEQFF. CDR3 bases: TGTGCCACCAGCAGAGTTGCTCTAGCGGGAGGCTATGAGCAGTTCTTC.

The V and J genes are TRBV4-1 and TRBJ2-4, with 9 bases that match TRBD2. This CDR3 is built from 14 residues. In germline, CDR1 is MGHRA, CDR2 YSYEKL. V shed 5 bases, J shed 8 bases, and the junction held 7 bases outside the gene matches. The DNA for the CDR3 is TGCGCCAGCAGCAAAGCGGGAGGAGGAGACATTCAGTACTTC. This translates into CASSKAGGGDIQYF.

This chain links TRBV6-5 with TRBJ1-2; 8 nucleotides match TRBD1. The CDR3 sequence is 15 residues long. Germline V CDR1 and CDR2: MNHEY, SVGAGI. V lost 0 bases and J lost 8; bases outside the gene matches: 8. The chain's CDR3 is CASSYSRDRSPGYTF. DNA of the CDR3: TGTGCCAGCAGTTACTCGAGGGACAGGTCCCCCGGCTACACCTTC.

The rearrangement joins TRBV4-1 to TRBJ2-7; TRBD1 aligns across 9 bases. Germline V CDR1 and CDR2: MGHRA, YSYEKL. The CDR3 extends over 18 amino acids. Unmatched junction bases numbered 13, after V lost 1 base and J lost 3 bases. Here the CDR3 reads CASSQGKIGTGRIYEQYF. The CDR3 DNA reads as TGCGCCAGCAGCCAAGGGAAGATAGGGACAGGGAGGATCTACGAGCAGTACTTC.

The chain recombines TRBV7-9 with TRBJ2-1, with no clear D. CDR1 and CDR2 from the germline V gene are SEHNR and FQNEAQ (reference sequence). The CDR3 length is 11 residues. V lost 7 bases and J lost 9, with 10 bases in between. The CDR3 DNA follows: TGTGCCAGCAACCATCCGGGTGAGCAGTTCTTC. It yields the protein CASNHPGEQFF. Variable domain in full (rest from reference TRBV7-9 and TRBJ2-1): DTGVSQNPRHKITKRGQNVTFRCDPISEHNRLYWYRQTLGQGPEFLTYFQNEAQLEKSRLLSDRFSAERPKGSFSTLEIQRTEQGDSAMYLCASNHPGEQFFGPGTRLTVL.

J is TRBJ2-5 and V is TRBV7-2, with a possible D match to TRBD1 (6 bases). Trimming took off 3 bases at V and 5 bases at J, with 19 bases between the two ends. Germline V gene data show CDR1 as SGHTA and CDR2 as FQGNSA. This CDR3 is built from 16 residues. CDR3 in amino acids: CASSLGRGRGRETQYF. DNA of the CDR3: TGTGCCAGCAGCTTGGGCAGGGGACGTGGACGGGAGACCCAGTACTTC.